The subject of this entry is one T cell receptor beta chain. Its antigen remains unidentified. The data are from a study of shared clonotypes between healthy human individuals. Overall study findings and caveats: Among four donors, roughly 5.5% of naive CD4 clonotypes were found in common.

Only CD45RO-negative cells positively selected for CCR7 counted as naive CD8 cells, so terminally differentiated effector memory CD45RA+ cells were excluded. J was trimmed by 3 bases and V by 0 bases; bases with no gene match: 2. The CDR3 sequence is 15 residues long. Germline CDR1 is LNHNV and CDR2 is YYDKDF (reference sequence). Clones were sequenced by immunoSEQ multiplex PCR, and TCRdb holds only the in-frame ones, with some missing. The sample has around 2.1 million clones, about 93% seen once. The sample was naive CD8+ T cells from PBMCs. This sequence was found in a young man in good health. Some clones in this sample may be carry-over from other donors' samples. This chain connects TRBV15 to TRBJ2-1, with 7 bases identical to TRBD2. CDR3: CATSRETSLYNEQFF. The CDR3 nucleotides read TGTGCCACCAGCAGAGAGACTAGCCTCTACAATGAGCAGTTCTTC.